This is a list of T cell receptor beta chains from one sample in a study of response to subunit inactivated influenza vaccine. MiXCR was run by TCRdb on the RT-PCR reads, yielding one entry per CDR3 protein. The data contain 500,000 or so distinct CDR3 sequences, 16% of them singletons. This specimen consisted of CD4+ T cells sorted from PBMCs, obtained 23 months after vaccination. The origin of the receptors is a man between 45 and 75 years old who received an inactivated influenza vaccine. The CDR3 runs from the conserved cysteine through the conserved F or W. Each record gives: clone size, D gene, J gene, V gene, CDR3 protein, CDR3 DNA. The D gene is left open where the match is weak. Only some rows state a clone size, as once, few, many or a class for expanded clones.

many,TRBD1,TRBJ1-4,TRBV9,CASSEGAGLEKLFF,TGTGCCAGCAGCGAGGGGGCAGGGCTGGAAAAACTGTTTTTT
many,-,TRBJ2-5,TRBV7-9,CASSQTRVGETQYF,TGTGCCAGCAGCCAGACCCGGGTTGGAGAGACCCAGTACTTC
few,-,TRBJ1-1,TRBV6-1,CASSGPVQMNTEAFF,TGTGCCAGCAGTGGTCCGGTGCAGATGAACACTGAAGCTTTCTTT
-,-,TRBJ1-5,TRBV12-3/TRBV12-4,CASSFALRNQPQHF,TGTGCCAGCAGTTTTGCACTTCGGAATCAGCCCCAGCATTTT
few,-,TRBJ1-1,TRBV5-6,CASSLRTQHVRAEAFF,TGTGCCAGCAGCTTACGGACGCAGCATGTTAGGGCTGAAGCTTTCTTT
-,TRBD1,TRBJ2-2,TRBV5-1,CASSSSPAGQGNTGELFF,TGCGCCAGCAGCTCCTCACCCGCGGGACAGGGGAACACCGGGGAGCTGTTTTTT
-,TRBD2,TRBJ2-5,TRBV7-2,CASSSVAGIQETQYF,TGTGCCAGCAGCTCCGTAGCGGGTATCCAAGAGACCCAGTACTTC
few,-,TRBJ2-7,TRBV29-1,CSAEASYNERYF,TGCAGCGCTGAAGCGAGTTACAACGAGCGGTACTTC
-,-,TRBJ2-7,TRBV7-8,CASSQIQGSSYEQYF,TGTGCCAGCAGCCAAATTCAGGGGAGCTCCTACGAGCAGTACTTC
-,-,TRBJ1-2,TRBV9,CASSYWDGLVDGYTF,TGTGCCAGCAGCTATTGGGACGGACTTGTTGACGGCTACACCTTC
-,TRBD2,TRBJ2-1,TRBV6-1,CASRSPGLPSNNEQFF,TGTGCCAGCAGATCCCCGGGACTACCCTCCAACAATGAGCAGTTCTTC
many,-,TRBJ2-2,TRBV24-1,CATSDWTDTGELFF,TGTGCCACCAGTGATTGGACAGACACCGGGGAGCTGTTTTTT
-,-,TRBJ1-4,TRBV4-1,CASSQAQSRPNEKLFF,TGCGCCAGCAGCCAAGCCCAGAGTCGACCTAATGAAAAACTGTTTTTT
few,TRBD2,TRBJ2-2,TRBV6-2/TRBV6-3,CASSYDGTSENTGELFF,TGTGCCAGCAGTTACGACGGGACTAGCGAGAACACCGGGGAGCTGTTTTTT
-,-,TRBJ1-1,TRBV5-1,CASSLGGGGRGTEAFF,TGCGCCAGCAGCTTGGGCGGTGGTGGTCGGGGCACTGAAGCTTTCTTT
-,TRBD1,TRBJ2-5,TRBV6-5,CASSYWSGGQETQYF,TGTGCCAGCAGTTACTGGTCAGGGGGCCAAGAGACCCAGTACTTC
many,-,TRBJ2-7,TRBV20-1,CSASGTSSYEQYF,TGCAGTGCTAGCGGGACGAGCTCCTACGAGCAGTACTTC
-,-,TRBJ1-1,TRBV5-1,CASRVQESNTEAFF,TGCGCCAGCAGGGTACAGGAGTCGAACACTGAAGCTTTCTTT
few,-,TRBJ2-3,TRBV6-1,CASSERQGRFTDTQYF,TGTGCCAGCAGTGAAAGGCAGGGCCGATTCACAGATACGCAGTATTTT
many,-,TRBJ2-7,TRBV29-1,CSVESGNLREQYF,TGCAGCGTTGAATCGGGGAACCTAAGGGAGCAGTACTTC
few,-,TRBJ2-1,TRBV7-2,CASRHPGAEQFF,TGTGCCAGCAGACACCCCGGGGCTGAGCAGTTCTTC
few,-,TRBJ1-2,TRBV5-1,CASSSDRIGYGYTF,TGCGCCAGCAGCTCTGACAGGATCGGCTATGGCTACACCTTC
few,TRBD2,TRBJ2-1,TRBV12-3/TRBV12-4,CASSSETSGHYNEQFF,TGTGCCAGCAGTTCCGAGACTAGCGGTCACTACAATGAGCAGTTCTTC
many,-,TRBJ2-1,TRBV20-1,CSAERDADNEQFF,TGCAGTGCCGAGCGCGACGCCGACAATGAGCAGTTCTTC
-,TRBD2,TRBJ2-3,TRBV6-1,CASRSLAEIPDTQYF,TGTGCCAGCAGATCGCTAGCGGAGATACCAGATACGCAGTATTTT
few,-,TRBJ2-3,TRBV20-1,CSATSAETYTDTQYF,TGCAGTGCTACTAGCGCCGAAACCTACACAGATACGCAGTATTTT
many,TRBD1,TRBJ1-2,TRBV3-1,CASSPVDRGHGYTF,TGTGCCAGCAGCCCTGTTGACAGGGGACATGGCTACACCTTC